This paragraph reports one T cell receptor (beta chain). The target of this receptor is not known. No base quality information exists; no much larger clone differs at one position. The library was made by the immunoSEQ multiplex PCR assay. The authors' analysis ran thus. A statistical classification framework was built to diagnose cytomegalovirus status from the catalog of TCR beta chain sequences. TCRdb took over this immuneACCESS table, retaining in-frame rearrangements with V and J assigned. Such tables are incomplete; in checked studies, under half of the missing clones stem from an unresolved V gene, and the remainder is unexplained. V, J and clone size are those of that table, while D and trimming were read from the DNA. The sample contains some 170,000 clones, more than 70% of them found a single time. The ten largest clones add up to approximately 10% of the sample. This sample stems from a study of cytomegalovirus exposure and HLA in healthy donors (dated by TCRdb to 2017 to 2019). A note on the overall study: The 650 to 800 repertoires of the first cohort and the 120 or so validation repertoires were produced on the same platform, according to a later analysis. The study aimed to test whether cataloging public T cell receptors could reveal signatures of past pathogen exposure. Along with the roughly 710-subject first cohort, a separate validation cohort of roughly 110 different subjects was used. The study combined high-throughput TCR immunosequencing, statistical association of individual TCRs with disease status, and machine learning to predict cytomegalovirus infection status. Broader findings and caveats from the paper: The validation cohort had no HLA typing available for a later analysis, so co-occurrence within that cohort was assessed over all 120 or so repertoires. In vitro tests confirmed that a few of the cytomegalovirus-associated TCR beta chains recognize cytomegalovirus antigens. Cytomegalovirus status was reported to be diagnosed by the classifier with high specificity and sensitivity in both the original and validation cohorts. Subsequent analysis determined that TCRs grouped into clusters in the first cohort also showed a tendency toward co-occurrence across the 120 validation repertoires, and approximately 93% of cluster scores exceeded 0. The study gave a list of roughly 150 TCR beta chains associated with cytomegalovirus. Most TCR sequences were seen in very few donors, while some public TCRs were found in many individuals. The authors suggested that the approach could potentially be generalized to other disease states and immunological phenotypes.

Separate from the approximately 700-subject first cohort, the validation cohort of roughly 120 subjects was the group to which the donors belonged. Sequenced sample: PBMCs. This TCR was recovered from a man aged 30 to 45 in good health and CMV-seropositive.

The CDR3: CASGGFGSYNEQFF. At the DNA level, the sequence is TGTGCCAGCGGGGGGTTCGGCTCCTACAATGAGCAGTTCTTC. The chain was built from TRBV9 and TRBJ2-1, and the D gene may be TRBD2, 6 bases matching. The CDR3 goes from the cysteine to the phenylalanine over 14 residues. Here the CDR3 DNA is all that survives: 42 bases in frame from base 1. Trimming costs V 7 bases and J 0 bases, and their ends lie 11 bases apart. Reading the germline V gene gives CDR1 SGDLS and CDR2 YYNGEE.